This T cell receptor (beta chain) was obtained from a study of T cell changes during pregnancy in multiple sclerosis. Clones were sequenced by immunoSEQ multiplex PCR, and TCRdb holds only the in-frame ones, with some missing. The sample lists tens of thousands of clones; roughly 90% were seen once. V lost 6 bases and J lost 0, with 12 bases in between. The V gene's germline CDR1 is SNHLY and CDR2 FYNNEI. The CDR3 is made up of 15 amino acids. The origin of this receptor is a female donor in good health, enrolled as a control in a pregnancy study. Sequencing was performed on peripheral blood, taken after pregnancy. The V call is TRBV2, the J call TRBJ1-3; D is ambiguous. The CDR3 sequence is CASSLDGSSGNTIYF. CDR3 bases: TGTGCCAGCAGCTTAGACGGGAGCTCTGGAAACACCATATATTTT.